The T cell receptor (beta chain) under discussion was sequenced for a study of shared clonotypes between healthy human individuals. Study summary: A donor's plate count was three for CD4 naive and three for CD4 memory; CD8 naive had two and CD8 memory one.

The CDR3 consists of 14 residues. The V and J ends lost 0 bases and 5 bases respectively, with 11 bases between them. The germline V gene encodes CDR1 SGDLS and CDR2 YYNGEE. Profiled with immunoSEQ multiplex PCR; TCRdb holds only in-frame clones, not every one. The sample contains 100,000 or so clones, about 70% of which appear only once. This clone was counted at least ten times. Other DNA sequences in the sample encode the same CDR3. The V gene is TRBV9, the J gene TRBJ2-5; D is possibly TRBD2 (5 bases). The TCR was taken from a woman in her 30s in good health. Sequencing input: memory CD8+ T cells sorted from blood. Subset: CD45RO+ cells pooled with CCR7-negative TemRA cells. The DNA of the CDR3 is TGTGCCAGCAGCGTAGGTGGGAGTGGTGAGACCCAGTACTTC. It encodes CASSVGGSGETQYF.